The 19 T cell receptor beta chains listed next were all sequenced from one sample in a study of CD8+ T cells in alopecia areata. Treatment noted: oral pan-JAK inhibitor, 5-10 mg twice daily. cDNA reverse transcribed from extracted RNA served as the sequencing template. Sequencing was performed with immunoSEQ multiplex PCR; in TCRdb, only in-frame clones are kept and a portion is missing. Among more than 150,000 clones listed, roughly three fifths were seen once. The sample was CD8+ T cells sorted from blood, taken at week 24, from a patient treated with tofacitinib. These receptors originate from a human donor with alopecia areata.

The rearrangement uses TRBV29-1 and TRBJ2-1, with 9 bases that match TRBD2. The V and J ends lost 3 bases and 6 bases, in that order; junction bases with no gene match: 3. The germline CDR1 and CDR2 sequences are SQVTM and ANQGSEA. The CDR3 extends over 13 amino acids. CDR3 sequence: CSVERGGLNEQFF. The CDR3 nucleotides are TGCAGCGTTGAGCGGGGGGGACTCAATGAGCAGTTCTTC.

The sample holds a few counts of this clone. The chain carries TRBV18 and TRBJ2-7; D might be TRBD1 (5 bases). The CDR3 covers 13 residues. Looked up from germline, CDR1 is KGHSH and CDR2 is LQKENI. Trimming shortened V by 6 bases and J by 4 bases, and 13 bases separated the two germline ends. CDR3 amino acids: CASSAGSQYEQYF. In DNA, the CDR3 is TGTGCCAGCTCGGCAGGGTCACAGTACGAGCAGTACTTC.

This chain uses TRBV6-6 with TRBJ2-5; TRBD2 is a possible D gene (5 bases). The ends were cut back, 8 bases at V and 9 bases at J, with 25 bases in the middle. The germline V gene has CDR1 MNHNY and CDR2 SVGAGI (reference sequence). The length of the CDR3 is 15 residues. The CDR3 protein is CASGIRGPDGKAQYF. CDR3 in DNA: TGTGCCAGCGGTATCCGCGGGCCGGACGGGAAGGCCCAGTACTTC.

The table lists this clone with a few counts. V gene TRBV5-1 combines with J gene TRBJ2-2; 9 bases map to TRBD1. Per germline, CDR1 SGHRS and CDR2 YFSETQ. The CDR3 runs to 17 residues. Germline trimming cut 4 bases from V and 6 bases from J; bases unmatched to any gene: 13. CDR3 in DNA: TGCGCCAGCAGCGTGGACAGGGGACGATTGTTCGCCGGGGAGCTGTTTTTT. Amino acids: CASSVDRGRLFAGELFF.

This chain joins TRBV23-1 and TRBJ1-5; D is unresolved. TRBV23-1 is filed as an ORF, its function uncertain. CDR3 length: 17 amino acids. V lost 6 bases, J lost 2 bases, and 20 bases lay in between. CDR3 region: CASRPPLSRGGNQPQHF. For the CDR3, the DNA is TGCGCCAGCAGGCCCCCCCTTTCTCGAGGAGGCAATCAGCCCCAGCATTTT.

This clone has only a few counts. The same CDR3 can be traced to other DNA sequences in this sample. The chain joins TRBV7-9 to TRBJ1-2, with D unclear. The germline V gene encodes CDR1 SEHNR and CDR2 FQNEAQ (reference sequence). This CDR3 spans 15 amino acids. The V end lost 5 bases, the J end lost 2 bases, and 15 bases lay between the germline ends. CDR3 sequence reads: CASSPPGDLNYGYTF. In DNA, the CDR3 is TGTGCCAGCAGCCCCCCCGGGGATTTGAACTATGGCTACACCTTC.

This clone has only a few counts. The chain has TRBV13 and TRBJ1-2; 7 bases map to TRBD1. Per the germline V gene, CDR1 is PRHDT and CDR2 is FYEKMQ (reference sequence). Trimming at V came to 3 bases and at J to 8 bases, leaving 6 bases not matched to a gene. The CDR3 contains 13 residues. CDR3 sequence reads: CASSFGTAGGYTF. CDR3 DNA sequence: TGTGCCAGCAGCTTCGGGACAGCGGGGGGCTACACCTTC.

The CDR3 here is CASSFGLEAFF. The CDR3 DNA reads TGTGCCAGCAGCTTTGGCCTTGAAGCTTTCTTT. The chain employs TRBV11-2 and TRBJ1-1; D gene ambiguous. Trimming removed 3 bases at V and 7 bases at J, with 6 bases between. The germline V gene has CDR1 SGHAT and CDR2 FQNNGV. The CDR3 is 11 amino acids.

CDR3: CASSQEDRPYNEQFF. The CDR3 DNA is TGCGCCAGCAGCCAAGAGGACAGGCCGTACAATGAGCAGTTCTTC. The chain links TRBV4-1 to TRBJ2-1; 7 bases agree with TRBD1. This CDR3 comprises 15 residues. J was trimmed by 4 bases and V by 0 bases; bases with no gene match: 3. CDR1 is MGHRA and CDR2 is YSYEKL in the germline V gene.

The chain has TRBV7-4 and TRBJ1-2; a weak D match, TRBD1 (6 bases). Deletions cut 7 bases from V and 7 bases from J, with 13 bases between. There are 12 residues in the CDR3. Germline V gene lookup returns CDR1 SGHVT and CDR2 SQSDAQ. In DNA, the CDR3 is TGTGCCAGCACCAACCAAGGGGGTGGCTACACCTTC. Translation gives CASTNQGGGYTF.

The chain joins TRBV7-6 to TRBJ2-7; TRBD1 might be the D (6 bases). The V gene lost 4 bases and the J gene lost 0 bases, with 10 bases spanning the gap. Germline V gene lookup returns CDR1 SGHVS and CDR2 FNYEAQ. CDR3 size: 14 residues. This CDR3 reads CASSSTGSSYEQYF. The CDR3 region has the DNA TGTGCCAGCAGCTCCACAGGGAGCTCCTACGAGCAGTACTTC.

This clone was recorded only once. The chain is built from TRBV6-1 and TRBJ1-5; D not resolved. The CDR3 spans 15 residues. With 4 bases removed from V and 0 bases from J, the gap between germline ends came to 10 bases. Germline loops: CDR1 MNHNS, CDR2 SASEGT. Written as DNA, the CDR3 is TGTGCCAGCAGTGCCCTGGTCATTAGCAATCAGCCCCAGCATTTT. Translation gives CASSALVISNQPQHF.

This clone was observed a few times. This sequence joins TRBV20-1 and TRBJ1-1; possible D gene TRBD1, 6 bases. This CDR3 spans 11 amino acids. Trimming removed 4 bases from V and 5 bases from J, with 8 bases in between. Germline CDR1 and CDR2: DFQATT and SNEGSKA (reference sequence). The CDR3 DNA reads as TGCAGTGCTACAGGGGAAACTGAAGCTTTCTTT. The encoded protein is CSATGETEAFF.

The chain carries TRBV27 and TRBJ1-1; 8 positions agree with TRBD1. The junction had 8 bases not matched to a gene; V was cut back by 2 bases and J by 0 bases. The CDR3 extends over 17 amino acids. CDR1 and CDR2 from the germline V gene are MNHEY and SMNVEV (reference sequence). CDR3 DNA: TGTGCCAGCAGTTTAACCCAGGGGGCCATCATGAACACTGAAGCTTTCTTT. Translating it yields CASSLTQGAIMNTEAFF.

The chain is built from TRBV27 and TRBJ2-7; D is possibly TRBD1 or TRBD2 (5 bases each). The CDR3 is made up of 12 amino acids. CDR1 and CDR2 (germline): MNHEY, SMNVEV (reference sequence). V lost 2 bases and J 6 bases, leaving 8 bases between the germline ends. The CDR3 region is CASSLPGPEQYF. CDR3 nucleotides: TGTGCCAGCAGTTTACCGGGGCCCGAGCAGTACTTC.

The CDR3 region is CASRFGTGEADTQYF. The DNA for the CDR3 is TGTGCCAGCAGATTCGGGACAGGGGAGGCAGATACGCAGTATTTT. The rearrangement joins TRBV11-3 to TRBJ2-3; 10 positions agree with TRBD1. The ends lost 6 bases at V and 4 bases at J; junction bases unmatched: 7. Germline loops: CDR1 SGHNT, CDR2 YENEEA. The length of the CDR3 is 15 residues.

This clone was observed a handful of times. The chain is built from TRBV7-9 and TRBJ1-1, with unresolved D. This CDR3 has 10 amino acids. With 4 bases removed from V and 11 bases from J, the gap between germline ends came to 8 bases. The germline CDR1 and CDR2 sequences are SEHNR and FQNEAQ (reference sequence). The chain's CDR3 is CASSYINAFF. CDR3 in DNA: TGTGCCAGCAGCTACATCAACGCTTTCTTT.

This clone has only a few counts. The rearrangement links TRBV29-1 to TRBJ2-4; D might be TRBD1 (5 bases). Trimming took off 8 bases at V and 7 bases at J, with 30 bases between the two ends. The germline CDR1 and CDR2 sequences are SQVTM and ANQGSEA. The CDR3 extends over 17 amino acids. CDR3 DNA: TGCAGCCTAGTGACCTACCCCCTCAACAGGCTACTCAACATTCAGTACTTC. This sequence encodes CSLVTYPLNRLLNIQYF.

A word on this clone: The sample contains more than one DNA sequence encoding this CDR3. This chain uses TRBV5-6 with TRBJ2-2; D is undetermined. This CDR3 is 14 amino acids long. In germline, CDR1 is SGHDT, CDR2 YYEEEE. Trimming shortened V by 0 bases and J by 1 base, and 4 bases separated the two germline ends. The CDR3 is CASSLGVNTGELFF. The DNA for the CDR3 is TGTGCCAGCAGCTTGGGTGTGAACACCGGGGAGCTGTTTTTT.